A single sample gave rise to the 17 T cell receptor beta chains below, sequenced in a study of CD8+ T cells in alopecia areata. A panel of CD4, CD8alpha, NKG2D, NKG2ACE and other markers served to sort pooled cutaneous lymph node cells. Extraction of RNA preceded its reverse transcription into cDNA, which served as the sequencing template. The assay was immunoSEQ multiplex PCR, and TCRdb's table has in-frame clones only and misses some. The sample was found to contain 250,000 or so clones, and every one recurs. The specimen sequenced was CD4+ T cells sorted from a lymph node. The source is a C3H/HeJ mouse with alopecia areata. Strain haplotype (MHC): H2-k.

As regards this clone: Gene names and germline match the mouse. The read falls 4 residues short of the CDR3 end, and the missing part is taken from the germline J gene. This chain uses TRBV19 with TRBJ2-5; perhaps TRBD2 as D (5 bases). The CDR3 loop spans 15 amino acids. Trimming cost V 3 bases and J 0 bases, with 11 bases left between them. Germline values: CDR1 FNHDT, CDR2 SITEND (reference sequence). The CDR3 bases that were read are TGTGCCAGCAGTAGTGGGGTCACTAACCAAGAC. As protein: CASSSGVTNQD. The entire CDR3 protein is CASSSGVTNQDTQYF.

In regard to this clone: Gene names and germline refer to mouse. The read ends 4 residues shy of where the CDR3 ends; the end is completed using the germline J gene. V gene TRBV1 combines with J gene TRBJ2-7; D possibly corresponds to TRBD2 (5 bases). There are 13 residues in the CDR3. Per germline, CDR1 NSQYPW and CDR2 LRSPGD (reference sequence). CDR3 bases read: TGCACCTGCAGTGCAGGCTGGGCGTAT. The encoded protein is CTCSAGWAY. The full CDR3 reads CTCSAGWAYEQYF.

This clone has more than one count but fewer than ten. Mouse gene names apply. From the germline J gene comes the end of the CDR3, since the read stops 4 residues before it. Within the sample, other DNA sequences also encode this same CDR3. The chain combines TRBV31 with TRBJ2-5, with TRBD2 identical over 11 bases. The V gene's germline CDR1 is GKSSPN and CDR2 SITVG. This CDR3 contains 15 residues. The V and J ends lost 5 bases and 1 base, in that order; junction bases with no gene match: 5. CDR3 DNA, as far as it was read: TGTGCCTGGTCGCCGGGACTGGGGGACCAAGAC. Translation gives CAWSPGLGDQD. The full CDR3 reads CAWSPGLGDQDTQYF.

In its sample, this clone was seen a few times. Gene and germline names: mouse. Read data end 4 residues before the CDR3 end; the end is taken from the germline J gene. The V and J genes are TRBV13-2 and TRBJ2-2; no reliable D call. Trimming shortened V by 0 bases and J by 3 bases, and 9 bases separated the two germline ends. The CDR3 is made up of 15 amino acids. The V gene's germline CDR1 is NNHNN and CDR2 SYGAGS (reference sequence). CDR3: CASGDAPSYTGQLYF. The sequenced CDR3 bases are TGTGCCAGCGGTGATGCACCCAGCTACACCGGG.

For this clone: Gene names and germline match the mouse. The CDR3 extends 4 residues past the end of the read, so its final part is completed from the germline J gene. This rearrangement joins TRBV1 to TRBJ2-3; 8 nucleotides align to TRBD2. CDR1 and CDR2 from the germline V gene are NSQYPW and LRSPGD (reference sequence). This CDR3 is 16 amino acids long. J lost 0 bases, V lost 3 bases, and 5 bases had no gene match. CDR3 protein: CTCSARTGTSAETLYF. The DNA read from the CDR3 is TGCACCTGCAGTGCCCGGACTGGGACTAGTGCAGAA.

This clone was counted between two and nine times. All gene names here are mouse names. Read sequence stops 4 residues before the CDR3 end, and the germline J gene provides the missing end. This rearrangement joins TRBV13-3 to TRBJ2-1; 11 bases are shared with TRBD1. Germline V gives CDR1 NNHDY, CDR2 SYVADS. This CDR3 comprises 14 residues. V shed 4 bases, J shed 6 bases, and the junction held 3 bases outside the gene matches. This CDR3 is CASSQDRGLAEQFF. The DNA read from the CDR3 is TGTGCCAGCAGTCAGGACAGGGGGCTTGCT.

As for this clone: The genes and germline here are from mouse. The DNA ends 4 residues before the CDR3 does, and the rest of the CDR3 is filled in from the germline J gene. Other DNA variants within this sample encode the same CDR3. J is TRBJ2-2 and V is TRBV13-2; possible D gene TRBD2, 7 bases. V lost 0 bases, J lost 2 bases, and 11 bases lay in between. CDR1 is NNHNN, CDR2 SYGAGS, per germline (reference sequence). This CDR3 has 16 amino acids. The CDR3 loop is CASGDARGANTGQLYF. The CDR3 bases that were read are TGTGCCAGCGGTGATGCGAGGGGGGCGAACACCGGG.

This clone was seen more than once but under ten times. Gene names and germline refer to mouse. Coverage ceases 4 residues before the CDR3 finishes, and the germline J gene fills in the end. This chain joins TRBV13-3 and TRBJ1-1; 7 nucleotides line up with TRBD1. From germline, CDR1 is NNHDY and CDR2 SYVADS. This CDR3 is built from 10 residues. The CDR3 sequence: CASGTEEVFF. Incomplete CDR3 DNA: TGTGCCAGCGGGACAGAA.

This clone occurred a few times. Gene names denote mouse genes. The read finishes 4 residues shy of the CDR3 end, and the germline J gene is used to complete it. The chain is built from TRBV13-3 and TRBJ2-3, with D hard to call. The germline gives CDR1 NNHDY, CDR2 SYVADS. Between the trimmed V and J ends, which lost 1 base and 0 bases, there was a span of 9 bases. CDR3 size: 15 residues. CDR3 protein: CASSDKTISAETLYF. The sequenced CDR3 bases are TGTGCCAGCAGTGATAAGACAATTAGTGCAGAA.

The table lists this clone with a few counts. The gene symbols are mouse symbols. The read is 4 residues too short to cover the CDR3 end, so that end is filled in from the germline J gene. This rearrangement joins TRBV13-2 to TRBJ2-1, with 11 bases fitting TRBD2. Germline V CDR1 and CDR2: NNHNN, SYGAGS (reference sequence). This CDR3 is 15 amino acids long. The DNA read from the CDR3 is TGTGCCAGCGGTGAAACACTGGGGGGGCTGGCT. Protein: CASGETLGGLA. The CDR3 as a whole reads CASGETLGGLAEQFF.

About this clone: The gene symbols are mouse symbols. The observed sequence ends 4 residues before the CDR3 terminus, with the missing tail filled in from the germline J gene. The rearrangement joins TRBV19 to TRBJ2-1; D is possibly TRBD1 (5 bases). The CDR3 runs to 15 residues. Trimming stripped 1 base from V and 1 base from J, with 9 bases between. Looked up from germline, CDR1 is FNHDT and CDR2 is SITEND (reference sequence). The part of the CDR3 DNA that was read is TGTGCCAGCAGTATATTGAGACAGAACTATGCT. Translation: CASSILRQNYA. In full, the CDR3 is CASSILRQNYAEQFF.

Concerning this clone: Gene labels here are mouse ones. The read is 4 residues too short to cover the CDR3 end, so that end is filled in from the germline J gene. At the DNA level, this CDR3 is encoded by other sequences in the same sample as well. This chain links TRBV13-3 with TRBJ2-1; TRBD1 matches 8 bases. V lost 5 bases and J lost 3; bases outside the gene matches: 1. The CDR3 loop spans 13 amino acids. Germline V CDR1 and CDR2: NNHDY, SYVADS. The sequenced part of the CDR3 DNA is TGTGCCAGCAGGGACAGGGTCTATGCT. Amino acids: CASRDRVYA. From start to end, the CDR3 is CASRDRVYAEQFF.

This clone came up a few times. Genes here carry mouse names. The sequence runs out 4 residues before the end of the CDR3; the remainder is reconstructed from the germline J gene. Distinct nucleotide sequences in the sample also encode this CDR3. The V call is TRBV1, the J call TRBJ2-3; 11 bases line up with TRBD2. Per germline, CDR1 NSQYPW and CDR2 LRSPGD (reference sequence). The CDR3 has 16 residues. J was trimmed by 0 bases and V by 4 bases; bases with no gene match: 3. The sequenced part of the CDR3 DNA is TGCACCTGCAGTGGGGGACTGGGGGCTAGTGCAGAA. It is translated as CTCSGGLGASAE. The CDR3 reads in full as CTCSGGLGASAETLYF.

As concerns this clone: Mouse names are used for the genes. The CDR3 is cut off 4 residues early in the read; its end comes from the germline J gene. Other DNA sequences in this specimen translate into the identical CDR3. The chain is built from TRBV13-2 and TRBJ2-3; the D is unclear. V was cut by 0 bases and J by 0 bases, with 8 bases left in between. Germline V gene sequence: CDR1 NNHNN, CDR2 SYGAGS (reference sequence). The CDR3 extends over 15 amino acids. CDR3 region: CASGDGGSSAETLYF. CDR3 DNA, as far as it was read: TGTGCCAGCGGTGATGGGGGTTCTAGTGCAGAA.

About this clone itself: Gene names follow the mouse nomenclature. The read halts 4 residues ahead of the CDR3 end, with the missing end drawn from the germline J gene. This chain links TRBV13-2 with TRBJ1-2, with 8 nucleotides matching TRBD1. CDR3 length equals 14 residues. Germline lookup yields CDR1 NNHNN and CDR2 SYGAGS (reference sequence). V shed 3 bases and J 3 bases; nucleotides not matched to a gene: 4. CDR3 DNA, as far as it was read: TGTGCCAGCGGTGCCCGGGACAGGCACTCC. This encodes CASGARDRHS. The CDR3 reads in full as CASGARDRHSDYTF.

This clone was observed a handful of times. These gene names are mouse names. CDR3 DNA, as far as it was read: TGCACCTGCAGTGACCGGGACAAAACCTAT. As protein: CTCSDRDKTY. Given in full, the CDR3 is CTCSDRDKTYEQYF. V and J are TRBV1 and TRBJ2-7; the D gene is possibly TRBD1 (6 bases). The CDR3 goes on 4 residues after the read ends, and that part is filled in from the germline J gene. Looked up from germline, CDR1 is NSQYPW and CDR2 is LRSPGD (reference sequence). V was trimmed by 4 bases and J by 2 bases, leaving 12 bases between them. This CDR3 is built from 14 residues.

Of note for this clone: The germline and genes are mouse ones. The read ends 4 residues before the CDR3 terminus; that terminus is restored from the germline J gene. This chain joins TRBV1 and TRBJ2-1; 8 positions agree with TRBD1. The CDR3 is 17 residues long. V lost 3 bases and J lost 0; bases outside the gene matches: 7. From germline, CDR1 is NSQYPW and CDR2 LRSPGD (reference sequence). The CDR3 region is CTCSAGRQGNNYAEQFF. The part of the CDR3 DNA that was read is TGCACCTGCAGTGCCGGGAGACAGGGGAATAACTATGCT. Looking up the rest from reference TRBV1 and TRBJ2-1 gives the full variable domain: VTLLEQNPRWRLVPRGQAVNLRCILKNSQYPWMSWYQQDLQKQLQWLFTLRSPGDKEVKSLPGADYLATRVTDTELRLQVANMSQGRTLYCTCSAGRQGNNYAEQFFGPGTRLTVL.